The 14 T cell receptor beta chains below all came from one sample that was sequenced in a study of T cells in Graves' hyperthyroidism and ophthalmopathy. Amplification of TCR beta CDR3 regions used RNA as the template. A set of HTBI primers served as the primers for a first-round RT-PCR of the TCR CDR3. MiXCR, run by TCRdb on the multiplex PCR reads, gives a single entry per CDR3 protein. Among 500,000 to 800,000 distinct CDR3 sequences, 13% to 15% were seen once, and the ten largest hold 12%. Material for sequencing was blood. Receptor source: a woman aged 45 to 65 with Graves' ophthalmopathy.

This chain joins TRBV20-1 and TRBJ2-6; D remains ambiguous. The CDR3 totals 13 residues. Germline CDR1 DFQATT, CDR2 SNEGSKA (reference sequence). Trimming left V 3 bases short and J 1 base short, with 4 bases between. This chain's CDR3 is CSASISGANVLTF. The DNA for the CDR3 is TGCAGTGCTAGTATATCTGGGGCCAACGTCCTGACTTTC.

This clonotype was recorded many times. This sequence joins TRBV28 and TRBJ1-5; D perhaps matches TRBD1 (6 bases). Germline CDR1 and CDR2: MDHEN and SYDVKM. V was cut by 0 bases and J by 0 bases, with 21 bases left in between. The CDR3 loop spans 20 amino acids. CDR3 in amino acids: CASSLWGPGASRRSNQPQHF. The DNA for the CDR3 is TGTGCCAGCAGTTTATGGGGACCGGGGGCGAGTCGACGTAGCAATCAGCCCCAGCATTTT.

This clonotype was counted many times. The DNA for the CDR3 is TGTGCCAGCAGCTACGACAGGGGCGATGAGCAGTTCTTC. Translated: CASSYDRGDEQFF. The chain uses TRBV7-9 and TRBJ2-1; 8 bases match TRBD1. From germline, CDR1 is SEHNR and CDR2 FQNEAQ (reference sequence). CDR3 length: 13 residues. V lost 4 bases, J lost 8 bases, and 4 bases stayed unmatched.

At least ten counts were recorded for this clonotype. The chain carries TRBV19 and TRBJ1-2; 7 bases line up with TRBD1. The CDR3 extends over 16 amino acids. The V and J ends lost 2 bases and 2 bases, in that order; junction bases with no gene match: 8. Germline assignment: CDR1 LNHDA and CDR2 SQIVND (reference sequence). The CDR3 region is CASSISGGRINYGYTF. The CDR3 nucleotides read TGTGCCAGTAGTATATCAGGGGGACGGATAAACTATGGCTACACCTTC. Using reference TRBV19 and TRBJ1-2 for the parts outside the CDR3, the full variable domain is DGGITQSPKYLFRKEGQNVTLSCEQNLNHDAMYWYRQDPGQGLRLIYYSQIVNDFQKGDIAEGYSVSREKKESFPLTVTSAQKNPTAFYLCASSISGGRINYGYTFGSGTRLTVV.

CDR3 region: CASSQDRGSTDTQYF. The CDR3, as DNA: TGCGCCAGCAGCCAAGATCGGGGAAGCACAGATACGCAGTATTTT. The chain links TRBV4-3 to TRBJ2-3; a weak D match, TRBD2 (5 bases). The CDR3 has 15 amino acids. V lost 0 bases and J 0 bases, leaving 7 bases between the germline ends. Germline CDR1 and CDR2: LGHNA and YSLEER.

This clonotype occurred many times. The chain links TRBV5-1 to TRBJ2-2; the D gene is possibly TRBD1 (6 bases). The CDR3 is 15 residues long. V was trimmed by 4 bases and J by 5 bases, leaving 15 bases between them. Germline V gives CDR1 SGHRS, CDR2 YFSETQ. CDR3 residues: CASSPTTTGTGELFF. CDR3 coding DNA: TGCGCCAGCAGCCCGACCACTACAGGGACCGGGGAGCTGTTTTTT.

This clonotype was picked up many times. This rearrangement joins TRBV20-1 to TRBJ2-1; 10 bases match TRBD2. With V trimmed by 1 base and J by 6 bases, 6 bases remained unmatched. CDR1 and CDR2 (germline): DFQATT, SNEGSKA (reference sequence). The CDR3 is 15 residues long. The CDR3: CSARAGLAGANEQFF. Here the CDR3 DNA reads TGCAGTGCTAGAGCAGGGCTAGCGGGGGCCAATGAGCAGTTCTTC.

This clonotype appeared a few times. This rearrangement joins TRBV7-6 to TRBJ2-5; the D gene is possibly TRBD2 (6 bases). The germline V and J ends were trimmed by 2 bases and 7 bases, with 11 bases remaining between them. Germline CDR1 and CDR2: SGHVS and FNYEAQ. This CDR3 spans 13 amino acids. CDR3 bases: TGTGCCAGCAGCTTAATAGGGGAGGCGACCCAGTACTTC. Protein product: CASSLIGEATQYF.

Of note for this clonotype: One end of the junction does not line up with germline, which may come from a read error. V is TRBV12-3 or TRBV12-4 and J is TRBJ1-1; D is ambiguous. The CDR3 sequence is 12 residues long. CDR3 in DNA: TGTGCCAGCAGATTAGGTCGGACTGAAGCTTTCTTT. Translating gives CASRLGRTEAFF.

This clonotype was recorded at least ten times. V gene TRBV12-3 or TRBV12-4 combines with J gene TRBJ2-1, with D uncertain. The CDR3 spans 11 residues. Deletions cut 3 bases from V and 13 bases from J, with 10 bases between. CDR3 sequence reads: CASSFGSEQFF. The DNA of the CDR3 is TGTGCCAGCAGTTTTGGGTCGGAACAGTTCTTC.

Ten or more counts support this clonotype. The chain joins TRBV2 to TRBJ2-2; the D gene is possibly TRBD2 (5 bases). Germline values: CDR1 SNHLY, CDR2 FYNNEI. The length of the CDR3 is 13 residues. Deletions cut 3 bases from V and 6 bases from J, with 8 bases between. CDR3 in DNA: TGTGCCAGCAGTGATAGCGTTTCCGGGGAGCTGTTTTTT. It specifies CASSDSVSGELFF.

This clonotype was recorded many times. The rearrangement links TRBV30 to TRBJ2-3; D ambiguous. Trimming pared 1 base from V and 0 bases from J, leaving 5 bases between. The V gene's germline CDR1 is GTSNPN and CDR2 SVGIG (reference sequence). The CDR3 spans 13 residues. The CDR3 loop reads CAWSGLSTDTQYF. CDR3 in DNA: TGTGCCTGGAGTGGGCTAAGCACAGATACGCAGTATTTT.

This chain connects TRBV20-1 to TRBJ1-5, with a tentative D call TRBD1 (5 bases). The CDR3 extends over 16 amino acids. V gave up 0 bases and J gave up 7 bases, with 19 bases separating them. CDR1 DFQATT and CDR2 SNEGSKA come from the germline V gene (reference sequence). The CDR3 reads CSAREGRRGFYQPQHF. The CDR3 DNA sequence: TGCAGTGCTAGAGAGGGTAGGAGGGGCTTCTACCAGCCCCAGCATTTT.

In regard to this clonotype: A read error may account for a junction end that differs from germline. This chain connects TRBV11-3 to TRBJ2-3; D uncertain. The CDR3 is made up of 14 amino acids. Germline CDR1 is SGHNT and CDR2 is YENEEA. CDR3 sequence: CAGSLVDRTDTQYF. CDR3 DNA sequence: TGTGCCGGCAGCTTAGTGGATCGCACAGATACGCAGTATTTT.